The 15 T cell receptor beta chains listed next were all sequenced from one sample in a study of shared clonotypes between healthy human individuals. The data were produced by immunoSEQ multiplex PCR, yet TCRdb's version contains in-frame clones alone and is incomplete. This sample has under 2.5 million clones, with under 95% found just once. Source material: naive CD4+ T cells from PBMCs. Documented subset: CD45RA+ positively selected. The receptors were gathered from a man aged 18 to 29 in good health. Some clones in this sample may be carry-over from other donors' samples.

V is TRBV7-3 and J is TRBJ2-3, with D maybe TRBD1 (6 bases). From germline, CDR1 is SGHTA and CDR2 FQGTGA. Trimming took 9 bases from V and 0 from J, leaving 13 bases between them. The CDR3 has 14 amino acids. CDR3 bases: TGTGCCAGTCAACAAACAGGGAGCACAGATACGCAGTATTTT. Translated, it gives CASQQTGSTDTQYF.

As DNA, the CDR3 is TGTGCCAGCAGGACTTTGGGACACAATGAGCAGTTCTTC. Protein: CASRTLGHNEQFF. The chain couples TRBV6-5 to TRBJ2-1; perhaps D is TRBD1 or TRBD2 (5 bases each). Trimming cost V 6 bases and J 5 bases, with 11 bases left between them. CDR1 is MNHEY, CDR2 SVGAGI, per germline. There are 13 residues in the CDR3.

The chain couples TRBV30 to TRBJ2-5; no reliable D call. The CDR3 consists of 15 residues. The V gene lost 0 bases and the J gene lost 4 bases, with 15 bases spanning the gap. CDR1 and CDR2 from the germline V gene are GTSNPN and SVGIG (reference sequence). The DNA for the CDR3 is TGTGCCTGGAGTGTAAGTCTCCTCGTTCGAGAGACCCAGTACTTC. Amino acids: CAWSVSLLVRETQYF.

The chain links TRBV2 to TRBJ2-2; 9 bases line up with TRBD2. Germline lookup yields CDR1 SNHLY and CDR2 FYNNEI. V was clipped by 7 bases and J by 6 bases; unmatched bases: 12. This CDR3 has 16 residues. The chain's CDR3 is CASTPEFSGSAGELFF. The DNA of the CDR3 is TGTGCCAGCACCCCGGAATTTAGCGGGAGTGCCGGGGAGCTGTTTTTT.

The rearrangement links TRBV28 to TRBJ2-7; TRBD2 might be the D (6 bases). V dropped 5 bases and J dropped 4 bases, with 21 bases sitting between them. The CDR3 contains 16 residues. Germline assignment: CDR1 MDHEN and CDR2 SYDVKM. The chain's CDR3 is CASSGGLGVSPYEQYF. The CDR3 region has the DNA TGTGCCAGCAGTGGGGGACTGGGGGTTTCCCCTTACGAGCAGTACTTC.

This clone has only one observation. The V and J genes are TRBV4-1 and TRBJ1-2; D is uncertain. The CDR3 is made up of 13 amino acids. Trimming stripped 4 bases from V and 1 base from J, with 7 bases between. Germline V lookup: CDR1 MGHRA, CDR2 YSYEKL. CDR3 in DNA: TGCGCCAGCAGCCCCTCGATTAACTATGGCTACACCTTC. Translating gives CASSPSINYGYTF.

The chain carries TRBV5-1 and TRBJ1-2; 8 bases align to TRBD1. Germline CDR1 SGHRS, CDR2 YFSETQ. The CDR3 runs to 17 residues. Losses at the gene ends were 3 bases for V and 4 bases for J; bases not matched to a gene: 14. This chain's CDR3 is CASSWVLQGALSYGYTF. CDR3 bases: TGCGCCAGCAGCTGGGTCTTGCAGGGGGCTTTAAGCTATGGCTACACCTTC.

This sequence joins TRBV6-5 and TRBJ1-1, with D possibly being TRBD1 (5 bases). The CDR3 contains 12 residues. Germline values: CDR1 MNHEY, CDR2 SVGAGI. The V end was cut by 5 bases, the J end by 10 bases, with 14 bases between. Here the CDR3 DNA reads TGTGCCAGCAGTCAGGACGGGAGGGGAGCTTTCTTT. Its translation: CASSQDGRGAFF.

The chain employs TRBV27 and TRBJ1-1; perhaps TRBD1 as D (6 bases). The length of the CDR3 is 15 residues. Trimming removed 5 bases from V and 1 base from J, with 14 bases in between. Germline assignment: CDR1 MNHEY and CDR2 SMNVEV (reference sequence). Here the CDR3 DNA reads TGTGCCAGCAGTCCCCGCCGGACAGAGAACACTGAAGCTTTCTTT. This sequence encodes CASSPRRTENTEAFF.

The gene calls are TRBV2 and TRBJ2-1, with 9 bases that match TRBD2. Germline CDR1 reads SNHLY; CDR2 reads FYNNEI. The CDR3 spans 14 residues. The V segment lost 4 bases and the J segment 9 bases; nucleotides outside the gene matches: 7. As DNA, the CDR3 is TGTGCCAGCAGTGTGGCGGGAGGGCCGGGTGAGCAGTTCTTC. This translates into CASSVAGGPGEQFF.

This clone has a single count. V and J are TRBV4-2 and TRBJ1-3; a possible D gene is TRBD1 (5 bases). This CDR3 has 15 residues. Germline V gene sequence: CDR1 LGHNA, CDR2 YNFKEQ. V shed 3 bases and J shed 9 bases, with 18 bases lying between them. The CDR3 spells CASSQSNQGLSTIYF. In DNA, the CDR3 is TGTGCCAGCAGCCAGTCCAACCAGGGTCTGAGCACCATATATTTT.

This clone was recorded only once. This rearrangement joins TRBV19 to TRBJ1-1, with D unresolved. Germline lookup yields CDR1 LNHDA and CDR2 SQIVND (reference sequence). This CDR3 region has 13 residues. Trimming removed 3 bases from V and 7 bases from J, with 12 bases in between. In DNA, the CDR3 is TGTGCCAGTAGTATTCGGTGGGAGGGTGAAGCTTTCTTT. This translates into CASSIRWEGEAFF.

The chain recombines TRBV6-5 with TRBJ1-6, with D perhaps TRBD1 (5 bases). The germline CDR1 and CDR2 sequences are MNHEY and SVGAGI. V was clipped by 6 bases and J by 10 bases, with 13 bases between them. The CDR3 length is 13 residues. As DNA, the CDR3 is TGTGCCAGCAGACAACCGACAGCCTCACCCCTCCACTTT. Its protein product is CASRQPTASPLHF.

This clone was observed once. The chain has TRBV20-1 and TRBJ1-5; D uncertain. The germline CDR1 and CDR2 sequences are DFQATT and SNEGSKA (reference sequence). Trimming left V 0 bases short and J 7 bases short, with 4 bases between. This CDR3 is 11 amino acids long. The CDR3, as DNA: TGCAGTGCTAGAGATAGGCAGCCCCAGCATTTT. It codes for CSARDRQPQHF.

J is TRBJ1-2 and V is TRBV7-3, with D possibly being TRBD1 (6 bases). Germline lookup yields CDR1 SGHTA and CDR2 FQGTGA. This CDR3 region has 16 residues. V shed 0 bases and J shed 1 base, with 12 bases lying between them. The DNA for the CDR3 is TGTGCCAGCAGCTTAACAGGACAGCCATTTAACTATGGCTACACCTTC. Protein: CASSLTGQPFNYGYTF. Together with reference TRBV7-3 and TRBJ1-2, the CDR3 gives the full variable domain: GAGVSQTPSNKVTEKGKYVELRCDPISGHTALYWYRQSLGQGPEFLIYFQGTGAADDSGLPNDRFFAVRPEGSVSTLKIQRTERGDSAVYLCASSLTGQPFNYGYTFGSGTRLTVV.